Following are 18 T cell receptor beta chains from one sample sequenced in a study of T-cell reconstitution after alpha-beta-depleted transplantation in children. Construction of the TCRbeta library involved unique molecular identifiers. A single record per CDR3 protein comes from TCRdb applying MiXCR to the PCR reads. The sample carries about 130,000 distinct CDR3 sequences, approximately 8.7% recorded once. The source material was PBMCs, mostly from graft donor cells, sampled 180 days after TCRalphabeta/CD19-depleted stem cell transplant. The receptors come from a girl less than two years old who had a stem cell transplant for combined immunodeficiency, so the T cells may come from the graft donor.

This clonotype was detected only a few times. This CDR3 is CSATGSTDTQYF. The DNA of the CDR3 is TGCAGTGCTACGGGGTCCACAGATACGCAGTATTTT. The chain is built from TRBV20-1 and TRBJ2-3, with D maybe TRBD2 (5 bases). Trimming removed 4 bases from V and 2 bases from J, with 7 bases in between. The CDR3 has 12 amino acids. Germline V CDR1 and CDR2: DFQATT, SNEGSKA (reference sequence).

This clonotype turned up a few times. The J gene is TRBJ2-1, the V gene TRBV2; 9 bases align to TRBD2. CDR1 is SNHLY, CDR2 FYNNEI, per germline. Trimming cost V 7 bases and J 7 bases; bases outside gene matches: 14. The CDR3 consists of 16 residues. The CDR3 is CASTQGRGRVINEQFF. The CDR3 coding sequence is TGTGCCAGCACCCAGGGACGCGGGAGGGTTATTAATGAGCAGTTCTTC.

The chain uses TRBV20-1 and TRBJ2-5, with 10 bases identical to TRBD2. Germline V CDR1 and CDR2: DFQATT, SNEGSKA (reference sequence). V shed 3 bases and J 2 bases; nucleotides not matched to a gene: 6. The CDR3 is 15 residues long. CDR3 in DNA: TGCAGTGCTAGTTTGGGTAGCGGGGGGCAAGAGACCCAGTACTTC. This translates into CSASLGSGGQETQYF.

J is TRBJ2-7 and V is TRBV4-1; maybe TRBD2 (6 bases). V was clipped by 7 bases and J by 5 bases, with 15 bases between them. In germline, CDR1 is MGHRA, CDR2 YSYEKL. The CDR3 runs 13 residues. This chain's CDR3 is CASTPHGGDEQYF. The CDR3 bases are TGCGCCAGCACCCCGCACGGGGGAGACGAGCAGTACTTC.

The chain has TRBV9 and TRBJ2-7, with TRBD2 identical over 7 bases. This CDR3 has 17 amino acids. Germline CDR1 and CDR2: SGDLS and YYNGEE. V lost 2 bases, J lost 3 bases, and 14 bases stayed unmatched. CDR3 sequence (DNA): TGTGCCAGCAGCGTTGGGCAGACTAGCAGGAGTGGCTACGAGCAGTACTTC. Residues: CASSVGQTSRSGYEQYF.

This clonotype was seen repeatedly, ten times or more. The V call is TRBV5-1, the J call TRBJ2-2; 7 bases align to TRBD1. Trimming cost V 3 bases and J 1 base; bases outside gene matches: 9. The CDR3 contains 17 residues. CDR1 SGHRS and CDR2 YFSETQ come from the germline V gene. The CDR3 nucleotides read TGCGCCAGCAGCTCGACAGGGAAAAAAGGGAACACCGGGGAGCTGTTTTTT. Protein product: CASSSTGKKGNTGELFF.

Remarks on this clonotype: This may arise from a read error, as a much more abundant clone is one base away. This chain links TRBV24-1 with TRBJ2-2; D is perhaps TRBD2 (6 bases). From germline, CDR1 is KGHDR and CDR2 SFDVKD. The CDR3 extends over 14 amino acids. The CDR3 spells CAISMTSDTGELFF. In nucleotides, the CDR3 is TGTGCCATCAGTATGACTAGTGACACCGGGGAGCTGTTTTTT.

This clonotype was recorded a few times. The chain couples TRBV6-5 to TRBJ2-5; no firm D call. CDR3 length equals 14 residues. Germline V gene sequence: CDR1 MNHEY, CDR2 SVGAGI. Trimming shortened V by 0 bases and J by 5 bases, and 10 bases separated the two germline ends. The CDR3 here is CASSYSLSQETQYF. The CDR3 DNA reads as TGTGCCAGCAGTTACTCGTTGAGCCAGGAGACCCAGTACTTC.

The chain is built from TRBV20-1 and TRBJ2-1; D gene unclear. The CDR3 is 14 amino acids. Germline lookup yields CDR1 DFQATT and CDR2 SNEGSKA (reference sequence). Trimming shortened V by 0 bases and J by 0 bases, and 6 bases separated the two germline ends. This CDR3 is CSAREPTSYNEQFF. CDR3 nucleotide sequence: TGCAGTGCTAGAGAACCCACCTCCTACAATGAGCAGTTCTTC.

The chain carries TRBV20-1 and TRBJ2-7, with D maybe TRBD1 (8 bases). CDR3 length equals 15 residues. V was cut by 6 bases and J by 2 bases, with 20 bases left in between. Looked up from germline, CDR1 is DFQATT and CDR2 is SNEGSKA (reference sequence). CDR3 DNA: TGCAGTGCCCGAACAGGGGGGAGGGATGCCTACGAGCAGTACTTC. Residues: CSARTGGRDAYEQYF.

This clonotype was counted many times. V and J are TRBV6-5 and TRBJ2-1; 10 bases are a match to TRBD1. Losses at the gene ends were 6 bases for V and 3 bases for J; bases not matched to a gene: 2. Germline V gives CDR1 MNHEY, CDR2 SVGAGI. The CDR3 extends over 14 amino acids. CDR3 nucleotide sequence: TGTGCCAGCAGCGACAGGGGGCTCTACAATGAGCAGTTCTTC. Translation: CASSDRGLYNEQFF.

This clonotype was recorded a few times. J is TRBJ2-5 and V is TRBV20-1; 9 bases map to TRBD1. The CDR3 spans 13 residues. The germline CDR1 and CDR2 sequences are DFQATT and SNEGSKA (reference sequence). J lost 7 bases, V lost 0 bases, and 3 bases had no gene match. CDR3 sequence (DNA): TGCAGTGCTAGAGAATCACAGGGGGCGACCCAGTACTTC. The encoded protein is CSARESQGATQYF.

This clonotype was seen a few times. The gene calls are TRBV7-8 and TRBJ2-5; TRBD2 might be the D (5 bases). Looked up from germline, CDR1 is SGHVS and CDR2 is FQNEAQ. The CDR3 is made up of 17 amino acids. Trimming shortened V by 2 bases and J by 3 bases, and 19 bases separated the two germline ends. This chain's CDR3 is CASSLLKVEASKETQYF. CDR3 DNA sequence: TGTGCCAGCAGCTTACTGAAAGTGGAGGCTTCAAAAGAGACCCAGTACTTC.

This chain connects TRBV10-3 to TRBJ1-2, with TRBD1 identical over 11 bases. Trimming at V came to 3 bases and at J to 0 bases, leaving 9 bases not matched to a gene. The CDR3 runs 18 residues. Germline values: CDR1 ENHRY, CDR2 SYGVKD. CDR3 residues: CAISEGRTGGAANYGYTF. DNA for the CDR3: TGTGCCATCAGTGAAGGGCGGACAGGGGGCGCTGCTAACTATGGCTACACCTTC.

In this sample, this clonotype turned up a few times. V and J are TRBV2 and TRBJ2-1; D is ambiguous. The germline CDR1 and CDR2 sequences are SNHLY and FYNNEI. The CDR3 spans 14 residues. The V end lost 8 bases, the J end lost 0 bases, and 11 bases lay between the germline ends. The CDR3 region is CASCSASSYNEQFF. CDR3 nucleotide sequence: TGTGCCAGCTGTTCGGCTAGCTCCTACAATGAGCAGTTCTTC.

This clonotype turned up a few times. The chain recombines TRBV18 with TRBJ2-1; TRBD1 matches 10 bases. This CDR3 has 17 residues. V shed 3 bases and J 9 bases; nucleotides not matched to a gene: 14. CDR1 KGHSH and CDR2 LQKENI come from the germline V gene. The CDR3 bases are TGTGCCAGCTCACCTAGAGAGACAGGGGGCATCGGAGGTGAGCAGTTCTTC. It is translated as CASSPRETGGIGGEQFF.

V and J are TRBV9 and TRBJ2-7; 8 nucleotides line up with TRBD1. This CDR3 contains 16 residues. V shed 3 bases and J 3 bases; nucleotides not matched to a gene: 11. Germline V CDR1 and CDR2: SGDLS, YYNGEE. As DNA, the CDR3 is TGTGCCAGCAGCGCATCCCCTGCCGACAGGGGCTACGAGCAGTACTTC. This translates into CASSASPADRGYEQYF.

There are a few counts of this clonotype. The gene calls are TRBV6-5 and TRBJ2-7; D is undetermined. The germline V and J ends were trimmed by 0 bases and 1 base, with 10 bases remaining between them. This CDR3 is built from 15 residues. CDR1 is MNHEY, CDR2 SVGAGI, per germline. The CDR3 DNA is TGTGCCAGCAGTTACTCGTGGGCACGTTCCTACGAGCAGTACTTC. It encodes CASSYSWARSYEQYF.